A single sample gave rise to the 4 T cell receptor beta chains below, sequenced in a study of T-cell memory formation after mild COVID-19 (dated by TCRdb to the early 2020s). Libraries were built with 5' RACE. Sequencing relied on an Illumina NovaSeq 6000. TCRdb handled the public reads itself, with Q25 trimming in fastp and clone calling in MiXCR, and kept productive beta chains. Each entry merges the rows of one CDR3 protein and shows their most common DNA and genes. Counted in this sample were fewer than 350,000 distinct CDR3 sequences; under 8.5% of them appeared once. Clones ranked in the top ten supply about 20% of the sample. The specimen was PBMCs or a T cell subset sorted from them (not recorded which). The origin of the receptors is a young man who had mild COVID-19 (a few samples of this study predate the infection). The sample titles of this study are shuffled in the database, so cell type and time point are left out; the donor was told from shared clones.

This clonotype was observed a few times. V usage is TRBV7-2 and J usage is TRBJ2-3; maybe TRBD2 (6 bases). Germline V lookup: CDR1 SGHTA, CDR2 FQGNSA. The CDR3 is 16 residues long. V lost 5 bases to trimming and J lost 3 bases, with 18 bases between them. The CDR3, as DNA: TGTGCCAGCAGCCAGCGGGTCTCGTGGGTTACAGATACGCAGTATTTT. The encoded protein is CASSQRVSWVTDTQYF.

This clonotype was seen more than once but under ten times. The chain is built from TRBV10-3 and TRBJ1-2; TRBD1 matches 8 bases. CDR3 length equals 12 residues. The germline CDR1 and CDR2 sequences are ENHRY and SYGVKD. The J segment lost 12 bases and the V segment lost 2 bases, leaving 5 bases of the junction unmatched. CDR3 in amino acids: CAISEGQGRNTF. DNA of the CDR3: TGTGCCATCAGTGAGGGACAGGGAAGGAACACCTTC.

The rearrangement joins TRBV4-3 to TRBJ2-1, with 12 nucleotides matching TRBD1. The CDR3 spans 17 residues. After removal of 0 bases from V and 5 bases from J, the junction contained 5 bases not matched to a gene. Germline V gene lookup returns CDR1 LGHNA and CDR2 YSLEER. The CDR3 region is CASSQDWRDRGHNEQFF. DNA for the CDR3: TGCGCCAGCAGCCAAGATTGGAGGGACAGGGGGCACAATGAGCAGTTCTTC.

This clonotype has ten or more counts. The CDR3 protein is CASSPDGSPLHF. Here the CDR3 DNA reads TGTGCCAGCAGCCCCGACGGTTCACCCCTCCACTTT. The chain joins TRBV6-5 to TRBJ1-6, with D hard to call. V was cut by 6 bases and J by 9 bases, with 9 bases left in between. This CDR3 is built from 12 residues. Germline CDR1 MNHEY, CDR2 SVGAGI.